Shown below are 21 T cell receptor beta chains from a single sample sequenced in a study of blood T cell repertoires in COVID-19. TCRdb keeps only in-frame clones here, not all; method: immunoSEQ multiplex PCR. Altogether more than 90,000 clones are present, roughly 86% being singletons, with the ten largest covering 3.5% to 5.5%. Sequences were obtained from peripheral blood. Receptor source: a man aged 40-55 years with acute or convalescent COVID-19.

The chain carries TRBV5-1 and TRBJ1-4; D not certain. The V gene lost 5 bases and the J gene lost 2 bases, with 7 bases spanning the gap. There are 13 residues in the CDR3. The germline CDR1 and CDR2 sequences are SGHRS and YFSETQ. CDR3: CASRVATNEKLFF. DNA for the CDR3: TGCGCCAGCAGGGTAGCCACTAATGAAAAACTGTTTTTT.

This chain joins TRBV5-1 and TRBJ2-1, with D possibly TRBD2 on 5 matching bases. V was clipped by 4 bases and J by 5 bases, with 10 bases between them. The germline V gene encodes CDR1 SGHRS and CDR2 YFSETQ. CDR3 length: 13 residues. CDR3 nucleotide sequence: TGCGCCAGCAGCGTGGACTCTAACAATGAGCAGTTCTTC. It codes for CASSVDSNNEQFF.

The rearrangement joins TRBV5-1 to TRBJ1-4; tentative D call: TRBD1 (5 bases). The CDR3 contains 14 residues. The germline gives CDR1 SGHRS, CDR2 YFSETQ. The ends were cut back, 1 base at V and 4 bases at J, with 8 bases in the middle. The CDR3 loop is CASSLTGGNEKLFF. CDR3 coding DNA: TGCGCCAGCAGCTTGACAGGTGGTAATGAAAAACTGTTTTTT.

The rearrangement joins TRBV28 to TRBJ1-1; 12 bases fit TRBD1. Germline CDR1 MDHEN, CDR2 SYDVKM. With 8 bases clipped from V and 2 bases from J, the junction kept 9 bases outside the gene matches. This CDR3 spans 16 amino acids. CDR3 amino acids: CASSRDRGHSNTEAFF. CDR3 DNA: TGTGCCAGCTCCCGGGACAGGGGGCACTCAAACACTGAAGCTTTCTTT. The variable domain in full, with the rest retrieved from reference TRBV28 and TRBJ1-1, is DVKVTQSSRYLVKRTGEKVFLECVQDMDHENMFWYRQDPGLGLRLIYFSYDVKMKEKGDIPEGYSVSREKKERFSLILESASTNQTSMYLCASSRDRGHSNTEAFFGQGTRLTVV.

V and J are TRBV20-1 and TRBJ1-4; possible D gene TRBD1, 6 bases. V gave up 2 bases and J gave up 11 bases, with 9 bases separating them. CDR3 length: 11 residues. Per germline, CDR1 DFQATT and CDR2 SNEGSKA (reference sequence). CDR3 sequence reads: CSARTGTKLFF. CDR3 nucleotides: TGCAGTGCTAGAACAGGGACCAAACTGTTTTTT.

Turning to this clone: This sample also contains other DNA sequences that code for the same CDR3. The rearrangement links TRBV7-3 to TRBJ2-2; D ambiguous. Trimming shortened V by 3 bases and J by 1 base, and 6 bases separated the two germline ends. The length of the CDR3 is 14 residues. Germline loops: CDR1 SGHTA, CDR2 FQGTGA. The CDR3 loop is CASSLTRNTGELFF. CDR3 bases: TGTGCCAGCAGCTTGACACGGAACACCGGGGAGCTGTTTTTT.

The V gene is TRBV9, the J gene TRBJ2-3, with D uncertain. The V gene's germline CDR1 is SGDLS and CDR2 YYNGEE. The CDR3 loop spans 16 amino acids. V lost 0 bases, J lost 6 bases, and 17 bases lay in between. CDR3 region: CASSVGADSVTDTQYF. The CDR3 region has the DNA TGTGCCAGCAGCGTAGGGGCCGATAGTGTGACGGATACGCAGTATTTT. The full variable domain, with the rest looked up from reference TRBV9 and TRBJ2-3, is DSGVTQTPKHLITATGQRVTLRCSPRSGDLSVYWYQQSLDQGLQFLIQYYNGEERAKGNILERFSAQQFPDLHSELNLSSLELGDSALYFCASSVGADSVTDTQYFGPGTRLTVL.

The rearrangement links TRBV6-1 to TRBJ2-5, with a weak D call TRBD1 (5 bases). The CDR3 covers 17 residues. The germline CDR1 and CDR2 sequences are MNHNS and SASEGT. V lost 0 bases and J 2 bases, leaving 16 bases between the germline ends. The CDR3 bases are TGTGCCAGCAGTGAAGCGCTAATGGAGACAGTGCAAGAGACCCAGTACTTC. Amino acid sequence: CASSEALMETVQETQYF.

The chain employs TRBV7-9 and TRBJ2-1, with TRBD1 identical over 8 bases. The CDR3 has 15 amino acids. Trimming at V came to 5 bases and at J to 7 bases, leaving 10 bases not matched to a gene. Germline values: CDR1 SEHNR, CDR2 FQNEAQ (reference sequence). The CDR3 region has the DNA TGTGCCAGCAGCCCCGGGGCAGGGGGCATGAATGAGCAGTTCTTC. Translation gives CASSPGAGGMNEQFF.

Of note for this clone: A much bigger clone sits one base away, suggesting this may be a read error. Other DNA sequences from this sample encode an identical CDR3 as well. The chain couples TRBV5-6 to TRBJ2-7; D perhaps matches TRBD1 (5 bases). Germline CDR1 is SGHDT and CDR2 is YYEEEE. The CDR3 spans 13 residues. V lost 0 bases, J lost 1 base, and 5 bases lay in between. CDR3 residues: CASSLDRSYEQYF. The CDR3 DNA reads TGTGCCAGCAGCTTGGACAGGTCCTACGAGCAGTACTTC.

The chain has TRBV19 and TRBJ1-1; 8 bases map to TRBD1. J gave up 5 bases and V 5 bases, and 4 bases lay outside the gene matches. Germline assignment: CDR1 LNHDA and CDR2 SQIVND (reference sequence). This CDR3 comprises 13 residues. The CDR3 loop is CASSQGAGTEAFF. Here the CDR3 DNA reads TGTGCCAGTAGTCAGGGGGCGGGAACTGAAGCTTTCTTT.

V is TRBV2 and J is TRBJ2-1; D is undetermined. This CDR3 region has 17 residues. Germline CDR1 reads SNHLY; CDR2 reads FYNNEI. The V end lost 7 bases, the J end lost 7 bases, and 26 bases lay between the germline ends. The CDR3 region has the DNA TGTGCCAGCACTCCTACCGAGGCTAGATCCCAGTTTAATGAGCAGTTCTTC. Amino acids: CASTPTEARSQFNEQFF.

The chain employs TRBV6-5 and TRBJ1-2; 11 bases are shared with TRBD1. The CDR3 totals 15 residues. Trimming at V came to 5 bases and at J to 3 bases, leaving 5 bases not matched to a gene. Germline-derived CDR1 and CDR2 are MNHEY and SVGAGI. The CDR3 is CASSPGTGGYYGYTF. CDR3 DNA: TGTGCCAGCAGTCCCGGGACAGGGGGGTACTATGGCTACACCTTC.

The CDR3 coding sequence is TGTGCCAGCTCAAGCGACAGGGACACTGAAGCTTTCTTT. This codes for CASSSDRDTEAFF. This chain connects TRBV18 to TRBJ1-1; TRBD1 agrees at 7 bases. Germline CDR1 KGHSH, CDR2 LQKENI. The V and J ends lost 5 bases and 3 bases, in that order; junction bases with no gene match: 3. The CDR3 is 13 amino acids.

This clone was observed once. V and J are TRBV25-1 and TRBJ2-3, with 7 nucleotides matching TRBD2. There are 14 residues in the CDR3. CDR1 MGHDK and CDR2 SYGVNS come from the germline V gene. Germline trimming cut 5 bases from V and 2 bases from J; bases unmatched to any gene: 4. CDR3 region: CASSKSGATDTQYF. The CDR3 DNA follows: TGTGCCAGCAGTAAAAGCGGGGCCACAGATACGCAGTATTTT.

This rearrangement joins TRBV3-1 (or the pseudogene TRBV3-2) to TRBJ2-2; 7 bases line up with TRBD2. From germline, CDR1 is LGHDT and CDR2 YNNKEL (reference sequence). The CDR3 loop spans 15 amino acids. The J segment lost 2 bases and the V segment lost 4 bases, leaving 4 bases of the junction unmatched. The CDR3 bases are TGTGCCAGCAGCCCGTGGGGGGGAAACACCGGGGAGCTGTTTTTT. This gives the protein CASSPWGGNTGELFF.

J is TRBJ2-7 and V is TRBV9; 7 bases align to TRBD2. The germline V gene has CDR1 SGDLS and CDR2 YYNGEE. Trimming took 0 bases from V and 3 from J; bases not matched to a gene: 9. This CDR3 is built from 16 residues. The CDR3 sequence is CASSVVPSGAFYEQYF. CDR3 coding DNA: TGTGCCAGCAGCGTAGTGCCTAGCGGAGCTTTCTACGAGCAGTACTTC.

The CDR3 bases are TGTGCCAGCAGCCCCCGAGAGGTATCCTACAATGAGCAGTTCTTC. Its protein product is CASSPREVSYNEQFF. This chain links TRBV3-1 (or the pseudogene TRBV3-2) with TRBJ2-1; D call uncertain. Trimming took 4 bases from V and 1 from J, leaving 11 bases between them. The CDR3 has 15 residues. Germline V gene data show CDR1 as LGHDT and CDR2 as YNNKEL (reference sequence).

The gene calls are TRBV6-1 and TRBJ1-3; D possibly corresponds to TRBD1 (5 bases). Between the trimmed V and J ends, which lost 2 bases and 4 bases, there was a span of 9 bases. There are 14 residues in the CDR3. Germline-derived CDR1 and CDR2 are MNHNS and SASEGT. This chain's CDR3 is CASSEWGDGNTIYF. The CDR3 bases are TGTGCCAGCAGTGAATGGGGGGACGGAAACACCATATATTTT.

The gene calls are TRBV2 and TRBJ2-7; 8 nucleotides agree with TRBD2. V gave up 6 bases and J gave up 4 bases; unmatched junction bases: 14. Germline values: CDR1 SNHLY, CDR2 FYNNEI. The CDR3 is 16 residues long. The CDR3, as DNA: TGTGCCAGCAGCCCCGGGAGGGGGGCGAACCTTTACGAGCAGTACTTC. Its translation: CASSPGRGANLYEQYF.

The rearrangement links TRBV27 to TRBJ2-1, with TRBD2 identical over 7 bases. In germline, CDR1 is MNHEY, CDR2 SMNVEV (reference sequence). V was pared by 3 bases and J by 2 bases, with 4 bases of the junction left unmatched. The CDR3 has 15 residues. CDR3 region: CASSFRSGTYNEQFF. Written as DNA, the CDR3 is TGTGCCAGCAGTTTTCGGAGCGGGACCTACAATGAGCAGTTCTTC.